These T cell receptor beta chains were read from a single sample in a study of beta chain features in type 1 diabetes. Generated by immunoSEQ multiplex PCR, the TCRdb table keeps only in-frame clones and is missing some. The sample includes about 370,000 clones, 8.5% to 10% seen only once; the top ten take approximately 0.6%. The sample comprised central memory CD4+ T cells from blood. These receptors originate from a man aged 25 to 40 with type 1 diabetes. Each CDR3 is given with its conserved first and last residue. The D gene is left open where the match is weak. Clone sizes are given selectively: once, few, many, or a class where the clone is expanded.

NA	few	TRBJ2-1	TRBV28	TGTGCCAGCAGTTTATATGGGGTGATGGGCAATGAGCAGTTCTTC	CASSLYGVMGNEQFF
NA	few	TRBJ2-7	TRBV5-1	TGCGCCAGCAGCTGGGGACCGGGCGGCAACGAGCAGTACTTC	CASSWGPGGNEQYF
NA	few	TRBJ1-2	TRBV7-2	TGTGCCAGCAGCTCCGGTCAGGACTATGGCTACACCTTC	CASSSGQDYGYTF
NA	NA	TRBJ1-5	TRBV7-9	TGTGCCAGCAGCTTATTTAGGACTCCCAATCAGCCCCAGCATTTT	CASSLFRTPNQPQHF
NA	few	TRBJ1-1	TRBV4-1	TGCGCCAGCAGCCAACAGGGTTGGAACACTGAAGCTTTCTTT	CASSQQGWNTEAFF
TRBD1	many	TRBJ1-1	TRBV29-1	TGCAGCGTTGAATCCTCAGGGGGGGGCACTGAAGCTTTCTTT	CSVESSGGGTEAFF
NA	few	TRBJ1-1	TRBV10-3	TGTGCCATCAGTGGCCGCCCGGGACGAAGGAACACTGAAGCTTTCTTT	CAISGRPGRRNTEAFF
NA	few	TRBJ1-2	TRBV6-5	TGTGCCAGCACCCCTGACGGGGAATGGGGCTACACCTTC	CASTPDGEWGYTF
NA	NA	TRBJ2-2	TRBV6-1	TGTGCCAGCAGTCGGGGGAACACCGGGGAGCTGTTTTTT	CASSRGNTGELFF
NA	NA	TRBJ2-5	TRBV5-1	TGCGCCAGCAGCCCCACCACCGATCTCCAAGAGACCCAGTACTTC	CASSPTTDLQETQYF
NA	many	TRBJ1-4	TRBV9	TGTGCCAGCAGCCCGCCGGGACGGGGTAATGAAAAACTGTTTTTT	CASSPPGRGNEKLFF
TRBD2	NA	TRBJ2-7	TRBV27	TGTGCCAGCAGTTTATTCCCAGCGGGAGCCCACGAGCAGTACTTC	CASSLFPAGAHEQYF
NA	many	TRBJ2-6	TRBV27	TGTGCCAGCAGTTTGGGCAACCTCGGGGCCAACGTCCTGACTTTC	CASSLGNLGANVLTF
NA	few	TRBJ2-7	TRBV28	TGTGCCAGCAGTTTATCCCGGGGGATATCCTACGAGCAGTACTTC	CASSLSRGISYEQYF
TRBD1	few	TRBJ2-5	TRBV7-7	TGTGCCAGCAGCTTGGGACAGGGTTCCCAAGAGACCCAGTACTTC	CASSLGQGSQETQYF
NA	few	TRBJ2-1	TRBV7-9	TGTGCCAGCAGCTTAGCCCCTCCGAGAAACAATGAGCAGTTCTTC	CASSLAPPRNNEQFF